The T cell receptor beta chain under discussion was sequenced for a study of cytomegalovirus exposure and HLA in healthy donors. Assay used: immunoSEQ multiplex PCR; TCRdb lists only in-frame clones, some missing. The repertoire includes 300,000 to 400,000 clones, 80% to 90% of them detected once, and roughly 0.8% sits in the top ten. The CDR3 loop spans 12 amino acids. Deletions cut 6 bases from V and 8 bases from J, with 13 bases between. CDR1 and CDR2 (germline): MDHEN, SYDVKM. The origin of this receptor is a woman aged 18 to 35 in good health and CMV-seronegative. The V and J genes are TRBV28 and TRBJ1-1, with a tentative D call TRBD1 (6 bases). The sequencing input was PBMCs. CDR3 sequence reads: CASSSDRWEAFF. CDR3 DNA: TGTGCCAGCAGCTCGGACAGATGGGAAGCTTTCTTT.